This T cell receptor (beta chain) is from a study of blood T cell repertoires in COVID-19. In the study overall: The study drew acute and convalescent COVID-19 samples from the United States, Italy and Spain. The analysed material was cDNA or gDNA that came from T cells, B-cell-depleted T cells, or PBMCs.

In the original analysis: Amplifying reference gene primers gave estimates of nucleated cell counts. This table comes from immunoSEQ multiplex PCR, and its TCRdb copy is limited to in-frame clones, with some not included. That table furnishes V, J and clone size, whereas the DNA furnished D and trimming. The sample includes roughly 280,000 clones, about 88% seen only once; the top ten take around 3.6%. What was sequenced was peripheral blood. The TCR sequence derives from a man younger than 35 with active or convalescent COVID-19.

The CDR3 bases are TGTGCCAGCAGCCCGCCGACAGGGACTGAAAAACTGTTTTTT. Translating it yields CASSPPTGTEKLFF. This chain connects TRBV3-1 (or the pseudogene TRBV3-2) to TRBJ1-4, with 7 positions matching TRBD1. V lost 4 bases to trimming and J lost 7 bases; unmatched junction nucleotides: 6. Germline V gene data show CDR1 as LGHDT and CDR2 as YNNKEL (reference sequence). The CDR3 covers 14 residues.